A selection of T cell receptor beta chains follows, all from one sample in a study of cytomegalovirus exposure and HLA in healthy donors. Produced via immunoSEQ multiplex PCR; TCRdb's table is partial and in-frame only. The table lists about 160,000 clones, about 75% of them singletons. The source material was PBMCs. These receptors were obtained from a female donor in good health and CMV-seronegative. CDR3s include the opening cysteine and the closing phenylalanine or tryptophan.

CDR3 length,J gene,V gene,CDR3 protein
15,TRBJ2-2,TRBV7-2,CASSHRGANTGELFF
15,TRBJ2-3,TRBV5-4,CASSSDRESTDTQYF
16,TRBJ2-1,TRBV21-1,CASSKGRGGAYNEQFF
14,TRBJ2-7,TRBV15,CATSRGRGGYEQYF
16,TRBJ1-2,TRBV19,CASSIGTAYTNYGYTF
14,TRBJ1-1,TRBV10-3,CAIRQAGAATEAFF
14,TRBJ2-1,TRBV9,CASSDRTTYNEQFF
11,TRBJ2-7,TRBV7-9,CASSRGYEQYF
14,TRBJ1-2,TRBV5-1,CASSFGPEGAGYTF
16,TRBJ1-1,TRBV7-5,CVRSLESGQLNTEAFF
14,TRBJ1-1,TRBV27,CASNARTEYTEAFF
11,TRBJ1-1,TRBV20-1,CSARDRAEAFF
15,TRBJ2-1,TRBV10-3,CAISAGLAAYNEQFF
15,TRBJ2-1,TRBV5-1,CASSFAGVTYNEQFF
17,TRBJ2-7,TRBV7-9,CASSPAWLAGVGHEQYF
14,TRBJ2-2,TRBV6-5,CASSPSVSTGELFF
13,TRBJ2-5,TRBV7-9,CASSKQGKETQYF
16,TRBJ2-7,TRBV4-2,CASSQVGAGVLNEQYF
15,TRBJ1-3,TRBV5-1,CASSFRGSGRDTIYF
13,TRBJ1-2,TRBV25-1,CASSEPGLYGYTF
16,TRBJ2-7,TRBV6-1,CASSAGRAGGSYEQYF
14,TRBJ1-4,TRBV7-9,CASSPPDRGEKLFF
17,TRBJ2-7,TRBV5-1,CASSLVATGTGVYEQYF
14,-,TRBV27,CASSPTSSSYEQYF
14,TRBJ2-2,TRBV19,CASSIGTRTGELFF
16,TRBJ2-3,TRBV7-9,CASSALETSYTDTQYF
12,TRBJ1-3,TRBV29-1,CSVRGVGNTIYF
13,TRBJ1-1,TRBV10-2,CASKDRGRVEAFF
16,TRBJ2-2,TRBV5-6,CASRRGPLGATGELFF
16,TRBJ2-4,TRBV5-4,CASSSGGADPKNIQYF
13,TRBJ1-1,TRBV4-1,CASSQDQGTEAFF